These 7 T cell receptor beta chains share one sample of origin, sequenced in a study of T cells in Graves' hyperthyroidism and ophthalmopathy. TCR beta CDR3 regions were amplified from RNA transcripts. Carried out on the TCR CDR3, a first-round RT-PCR used the HTBI primer set. A single record per CDR3 protein comes from TCRdb applying MiXCR to the multiplex PCR reads. Seen here are a few hundred thousand distinct CDR3 sequences, roughly 15% observed once, and the top ten hold around 20%. Sequenced: blood. Every receptor here comes from a young woman with Graves' ophthalmopathy.

A word on this clonotype: With a much larger clone just one base away, this may be a read error. The V gene is TRBV19, the J gene TRBJ1-5; possible D gene TRBD1, 5 bases. Germline V lookup: CDR1 LNHDA, CDR2 SQIVND (reference sequence). Trimming cost V 3 bases and J 5 bases, with 17 bases left between them. CDR3 length: 16 residues. The CDR3 region is CASSIKLGRSDQPQHF. The CDR3 nucleotides are TGTGCCAGTAGTATCAAGTTGGGACGGAGCGATCAGCCCCAGCATTTT. Variable domain in full (rest from reference TRBV19 and TRBJ1-5): DGGITQSPKYLFRKEGQNVTLSCEQNLNHDAMYWYRQDPGQGLRLIYYSQIVNDFQKGDIAEGYSVSREKKESFPLTVTSAQKNPTAFYLCASSIKLGRSDQPQHFGDGTRLSIL.

This clonotype was recorded many times. The rearrangement uses TRBV2 and TRBJ1-5; no firm D call. The CDR3 loop spans 15 amino acids. V dropped 6 bases and J dropped 1 base, with 13 bases sitting between them. CDR1 and CDR2 from the germline V gene are SNHLY and FYNNEI. The CDR3 nucleotides read TGTGCCAGCAGCCCCCCCCAAGACAGCAATCAGCCCCAGCATTTT. It is translated as CASSPPQDSNQPQHF.

This clonotype was detected many times. The genes are TRBV29-1 and TRBJ2-3, with 9 bases that match TRBD1. Germline V gene sequence: CDR1 SQVTM, CDR2 ANQGSEA. This CDR3 is built from 14 residues. V was clipped by 6 bases and J by 5 bases; unmatched bases: 9. The CDR3 loop is CSVSSGTGRDTQYF. The CDR3 bases are TGCAGCGTCTCATCCGGGACAGGGAGAGATACGCAGTATTTT.

This clonotype was seen at least ten times. V gene TRBV18 combines with J gene TRBJ1-1; D might be TRBD1 (6 bases). Trimming removed 8 bases from V and 3 bases from J, with 16 bases in between. The CDR3 is made up of 14 amino acids. Germline loops: CDR1 KGHSH, CDR2 LQKENI. The CDR3 sequence is CASGGADGDTEAFF. DNA of the CDR3: TGTGCCAGCGGGGGGGCGGACGGGGACACTGAAGCTTTCTTT.

This clonotype was picked up many times. The chain combines TRBV2 with TRBJ2-5, with D perhaps TRBD1 (5 bases). Looked up from germline, CDR1 is SNHLY and CDR2 is FYNNEI. The CDR3 is 14 amino acids. V was shortened by 5 bases and J by 1 base, with 11 bases between the two germline ends. The chain's CDR3 is CASSHRLLQETQYF. DNA for the CDR3: TGTGCCAGCAGTCACAGGCTCCTCCAAGAGACCCAGTACTTC. Filled out from reference TRBV2 and TRBJ2-5, the complete variable domain reads EPEVTQTPSHQVTQMGQEVILRCVPISNHLYFYWYRQILGQKVEFLVSFYNNEISEKSEIFDDQFSVERPDGSNFTLKIRSTKLEDSAMYFCASSHRLLQETQYFGPGTRLLVL.

The V call is TRBV2, the J call TRBJ2-7; unclear D gene. This CDR3 region has 12 residues. CDR1 and CDR2 (germline): SNHLY, FYNNEI. V was trimmed by 7 bases and J by 3 bases, leaving 10 bases between them. This chain's CDR3 is CASKKGSYEQYF. The CDR3 DNA follows: TGTGCCAGCAAAAAGGGTAGCTACGAGCAGTACTTC.

V is TRBV7-2 and J is TRBJ2-3; 14 bases agree with TRBD2. CDR3 length: 20 residues. Germline V lookup: CDR1 SGHTA, CDR2 FQGNSA. After removal of 1 base from V and 2 bases from J, the junction contained 11 bases not matched to a gene. CDR3 bases: TGTGCCAGCAGCTTAGTGGTTGGACTAGCGGGGGGCCACGACACAGATACGCAGTATTTT. Its translation: CASSLVVGLAGGHDTDTQYF.